This T cell receptor beta chain emerged from a study of beta chain features in type 1 diabetes. As to this clone: Its specificity is unknown.

Germline CDR1 and CDR2: KGHSH and LQKENI. This CDR3 is built from 14 residues. Trimming shortened V by 3 bases and J by 5 bases, and 14 bases separated the two germline ends. The study, taken as a whole, reports: Shortening of TCRB CDR3s, moderate but significant, appeared in all four CD4+ subsets of Type 1 diabetes patients.

Expressed TCRB transcripts were sequenced after all isolated RNA was converted to cDNA. The repertoire was sequenced with immunoSEQ multiplex PCR; TCRdb's copy has only in-frame clones and lacks some. The top ten hold 2% to 2.5% of the sample, which has 25,000 to 35,000 clones, approximately 64% seen once. The sequenced material came from Tregs from blood. The receptor's source is a woman in her thirties with type 1 diabetes. The J gene is TRBJ2-7, the V gene TRBV18; tentative D call: TRBD1 (5 bases). The CDR3 coding sequence is TGTGCCAGCTCACCCCGCCAGGGTGGGGACGAGCAGTACTTC. Amino acid sequence: CASSPRQGGDEQYF.